This T cell receptor beta chain was captured by sequencing in a study of cytomegalovirus exposure and HLA in healthy donors. The table came from immunoSEQ multiplex PCR; TCRdb's copy has only in-frame clones and leaves some out. The profile covers some 110,000 clones, with approximately 88% appearing a single time and around 1.9% taken by the ten largest. Comments on this clone: The antigen is not known.

General study findings and limits: Listed as cytomegalovirus-associated were approximately 160 TCR beta chains.

Sequenced material: PBMCs. This sequence originates from a man aged 18-30 years in good health and CMV-seronegative.

CDR3 protein: CASSPYEGDGYTF. CDR3 nucleotide sequence: TGTGCCAGCAGCCCGTACGAGGGTGATGGCTACACCTTC. This chain joins TRBV7-8 and TRBJ1-2; D gene uncertain. V gave up 5 bases and J gave up 6 bases, with 13 bases separating them. Germline CDR1 reads SGHVS; CDR2 reads FQNEAQ. CDR3 length equals 13 residues.